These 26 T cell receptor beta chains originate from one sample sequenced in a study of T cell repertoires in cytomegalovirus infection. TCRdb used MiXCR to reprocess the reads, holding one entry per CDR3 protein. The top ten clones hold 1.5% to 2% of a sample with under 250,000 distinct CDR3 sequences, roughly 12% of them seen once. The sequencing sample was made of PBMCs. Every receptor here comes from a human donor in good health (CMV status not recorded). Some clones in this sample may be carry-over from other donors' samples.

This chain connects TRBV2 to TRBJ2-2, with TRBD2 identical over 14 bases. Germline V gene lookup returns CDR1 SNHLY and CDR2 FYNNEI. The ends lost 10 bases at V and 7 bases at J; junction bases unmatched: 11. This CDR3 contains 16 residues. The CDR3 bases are TGTGCCATCGGGACTAGCGGGAGCCCAGTGGGCGGGGAGCTGTTTTTT. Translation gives CAIGTSGSPVGGELFF. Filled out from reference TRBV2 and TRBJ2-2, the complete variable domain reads EPEVTQTPSHQVTQMGQEVILRCVPISNHLYFYWYRQILGQKVEFLVSFYNNEISEKSEIFDDQFSVERPDGSNFTLKIRSTKLEDSAMYFCAIGTSGSPVGGELFFGEGSRLTVL.

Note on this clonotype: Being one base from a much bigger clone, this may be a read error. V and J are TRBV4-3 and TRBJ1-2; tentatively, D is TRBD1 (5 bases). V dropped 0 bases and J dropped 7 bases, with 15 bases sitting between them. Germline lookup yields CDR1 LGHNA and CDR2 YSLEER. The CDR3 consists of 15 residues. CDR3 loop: CASSQDLGVGFGYTF. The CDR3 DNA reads TGCGCCAGCAGCCAAGATTTGGGGGTAGGCTTTGGCTACACCTTC.

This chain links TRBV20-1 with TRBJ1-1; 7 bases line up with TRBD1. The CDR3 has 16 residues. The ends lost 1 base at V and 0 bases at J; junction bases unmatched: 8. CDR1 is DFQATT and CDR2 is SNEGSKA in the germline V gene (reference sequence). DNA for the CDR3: TGCAGTGCTAGAGGTCCGGGACAGAAATTGAACACTGAAGCTTTCTTT. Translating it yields CSARGPGQKLNTEAFF.

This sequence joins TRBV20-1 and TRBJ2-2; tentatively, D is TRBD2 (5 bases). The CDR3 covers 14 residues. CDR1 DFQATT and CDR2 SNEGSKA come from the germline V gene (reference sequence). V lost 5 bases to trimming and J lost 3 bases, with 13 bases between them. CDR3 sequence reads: CSAPGGLHTGELFF. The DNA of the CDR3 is TGCAGTGCTCCCGGTGGACTCCACACCGGGGAGCTGTTTTTT.

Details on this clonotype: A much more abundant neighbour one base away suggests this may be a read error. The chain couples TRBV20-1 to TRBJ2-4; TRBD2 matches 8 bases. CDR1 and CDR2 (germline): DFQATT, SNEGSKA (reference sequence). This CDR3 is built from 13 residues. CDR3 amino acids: CSASSGTKNIQCF. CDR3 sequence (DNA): TGCAGTGCTAGTAGCGGGACCAAAAACATTCAGTGCTTC.

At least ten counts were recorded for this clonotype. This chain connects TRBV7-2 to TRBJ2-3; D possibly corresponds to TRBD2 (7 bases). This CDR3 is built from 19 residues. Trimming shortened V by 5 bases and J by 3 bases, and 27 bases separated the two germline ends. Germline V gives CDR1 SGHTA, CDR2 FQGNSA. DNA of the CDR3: TGTGCCAGCAGCCAACTACGGGGGCTGAGGGGGGGCCGTACAGATACGCAGTATTTT. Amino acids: CASSQLRGLRGGRTDTQYF.

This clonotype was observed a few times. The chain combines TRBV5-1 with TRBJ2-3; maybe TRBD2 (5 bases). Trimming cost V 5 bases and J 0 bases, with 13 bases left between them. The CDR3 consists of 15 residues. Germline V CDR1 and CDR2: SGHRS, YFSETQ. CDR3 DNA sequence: TGCGCCAGCAGGCTGGCGGGCCTTAGCACAGATACGCAGTATTTT. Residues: CASRLAGLSTDTQYF.

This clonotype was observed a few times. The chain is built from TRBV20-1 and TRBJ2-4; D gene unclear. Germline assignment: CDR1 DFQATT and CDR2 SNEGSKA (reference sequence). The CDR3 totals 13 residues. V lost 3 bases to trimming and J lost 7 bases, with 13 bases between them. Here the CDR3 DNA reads TGCAGTGCTAGCGGGCTAGATGGGAACATTCAGTACTTC. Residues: CSASGLDGNIQYF.

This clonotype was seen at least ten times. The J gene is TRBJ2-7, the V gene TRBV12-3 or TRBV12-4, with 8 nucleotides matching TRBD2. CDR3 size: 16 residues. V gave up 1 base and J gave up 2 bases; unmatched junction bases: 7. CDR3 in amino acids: CASSLGASGHTYEQYF. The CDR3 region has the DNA TGTGCCAGCAGTTTAGGGGCTAGCGGGCATACCTACGAGCAGTACTTC.

The chain's CDR3 is CASSLSTGGEGEQFF. CDR3 bases: TGCGCCAGCAGCTTGTCTACGGGAGGGGAAGGTGAGCAGTTCTTC. The V call is TRBV5-1, the J call TRBJ2-1, with 8 bases identical to TRBD2. The length of the CDR3 is 15 residues. Germline values: CDR1 SGHRS, CDR2 YFSETQ. V lost 1 base, J lost 9 bases, and 9 bases stayed unmatched.

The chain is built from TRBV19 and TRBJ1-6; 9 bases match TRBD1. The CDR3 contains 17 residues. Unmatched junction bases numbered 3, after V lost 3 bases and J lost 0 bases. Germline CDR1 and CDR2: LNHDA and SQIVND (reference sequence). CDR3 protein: CASSIGQGSSYNSPLHF. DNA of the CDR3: TGTGCCAGTAGTATCGGACAGGGGAGCTCCTATAATTCACCCCTCCACTTT.

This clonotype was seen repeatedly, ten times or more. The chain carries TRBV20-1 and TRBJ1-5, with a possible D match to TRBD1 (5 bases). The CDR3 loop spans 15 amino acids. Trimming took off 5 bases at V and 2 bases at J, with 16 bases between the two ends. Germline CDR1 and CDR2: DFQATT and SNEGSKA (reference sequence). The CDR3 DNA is TGCAGTGCTTCCTCCGGGGGGGAGGGCAATCAGCCCCAGCATTTT. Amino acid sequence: CSASSGGEGNQPQHF.

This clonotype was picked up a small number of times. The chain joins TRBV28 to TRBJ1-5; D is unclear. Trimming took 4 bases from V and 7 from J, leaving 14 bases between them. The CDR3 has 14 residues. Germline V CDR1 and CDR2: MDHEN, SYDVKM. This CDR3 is CASSSPRARQPQHF. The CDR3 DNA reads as TGTGCCAGCAGTTCCCCGAGGGCAAGGCAGCCCCAGCATTTT. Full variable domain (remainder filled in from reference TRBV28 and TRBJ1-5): DVKVTQSSRYLVKRTGEKVFLECVQDMDHENMFWYRQDPGLGLRLIYFSYDVKMKEKGDIPEGYSVSREKKERFSLILESASTNQTSMYLCASSSPRARQPQHFGDGTRLSIL.

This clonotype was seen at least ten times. This chain's CDR3 is CASSLSGGQETQYF. The CDR3 bases are TGTGCCAGCAGCTTAAGCGGGGGGCAAGAGACCCAGTACTTC. This chain uses TRBV7-2 with TRBJ2-5, with 9 positions matching TRBD2. Germline trimming cut 2 bases from V and 2 bases from J; bases unmatched to any gene: 0. This CDR3 contains 14 residues. The germline gives CDR1 SGHTA, CDR2 FQGNSA.

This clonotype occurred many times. The CDR3 DNA is TGTGCCAGCAGACCGCAGGGGGAGTACCAAGAGACCCAGTACTTC. It codes for CASRPQGEYQETQYF. This chain joins TRBV7-2 and TRBJ2-5; 7 nucleotides agree with TRBD1. The germline gives CDR1 SGHTA, CDR2 FQGNSA. CDR3 length: 15 residues. Trimming took 6 bases from V and 0 from J; bases not matched to a gene: 7.

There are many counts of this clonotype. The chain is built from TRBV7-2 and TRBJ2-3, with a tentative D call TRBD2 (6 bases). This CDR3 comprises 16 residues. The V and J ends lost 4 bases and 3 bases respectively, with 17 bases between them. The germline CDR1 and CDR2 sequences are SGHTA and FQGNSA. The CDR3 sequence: CASSSDEVGGTDTQYF. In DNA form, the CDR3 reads TGTGCCAGCAGCTCGGACGAGGTGGGGGGAACAGATACGCAGTATTTT.

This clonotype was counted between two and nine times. The CDR3 sequence is CASSEARGSFPEQFF. For the CDR3, the DNA is TGTGCCAGCAGTGAAGCCCGAGGGAGTTTTCCTGAGCAGTTCTTC. The chain links TRBV25-1 to TRBJ2-1; D may be TRBD2 (5 bases). Germline V gives CDR1 MGHDK, CDR2 SYGVNS. The V end lost 2 bases, the J end lost 9 bases, and 17 bases lay between the germline ends. The CDR3 length is 15 residues.

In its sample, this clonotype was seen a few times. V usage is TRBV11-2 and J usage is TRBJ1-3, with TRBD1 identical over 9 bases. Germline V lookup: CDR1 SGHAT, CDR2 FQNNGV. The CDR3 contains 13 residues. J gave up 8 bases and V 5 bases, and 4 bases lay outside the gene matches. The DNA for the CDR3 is TGTGCCAGCAGCCCCGGACAGGGGTACACCATATATTTT. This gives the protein CASSPGQGYTIYF.

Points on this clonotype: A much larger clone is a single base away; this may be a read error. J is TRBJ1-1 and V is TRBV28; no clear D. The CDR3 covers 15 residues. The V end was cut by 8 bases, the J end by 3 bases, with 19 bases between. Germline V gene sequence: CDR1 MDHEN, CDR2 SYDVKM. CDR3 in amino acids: CASGRRRAWDTEAFF. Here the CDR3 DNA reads TGTGCCAGCGGACGGCGGAGGGCATGGGACACTGAAGCTTTCTTT.

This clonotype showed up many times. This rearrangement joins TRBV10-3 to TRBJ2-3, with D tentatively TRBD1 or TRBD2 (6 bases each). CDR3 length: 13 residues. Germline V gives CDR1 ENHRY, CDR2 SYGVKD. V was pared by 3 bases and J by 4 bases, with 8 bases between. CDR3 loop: CAISDGGADTQYF. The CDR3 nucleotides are TGTGCCATCAGTGACGGGGGCGCAGATACGCAGTATTTT.

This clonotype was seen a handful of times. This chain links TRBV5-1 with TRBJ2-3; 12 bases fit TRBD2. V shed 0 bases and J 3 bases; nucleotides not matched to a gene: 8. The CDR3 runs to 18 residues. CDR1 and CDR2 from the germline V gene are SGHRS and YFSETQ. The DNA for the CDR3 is TGCGCCAGCAGCTTGGAGGCTAGCGGGAGGGAAAGGACAGATACGCAGTATTTT. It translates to CASSLEASGRERTDTQYF.

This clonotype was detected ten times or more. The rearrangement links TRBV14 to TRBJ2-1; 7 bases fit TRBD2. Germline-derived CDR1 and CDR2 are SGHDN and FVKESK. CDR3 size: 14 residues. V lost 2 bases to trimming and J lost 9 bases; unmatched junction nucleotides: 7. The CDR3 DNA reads TGTGCCAGCAGCCAAAATCTTGGCGGGAGTGAGCAGTTCTTC. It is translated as CASSQNLGGSEQFF.

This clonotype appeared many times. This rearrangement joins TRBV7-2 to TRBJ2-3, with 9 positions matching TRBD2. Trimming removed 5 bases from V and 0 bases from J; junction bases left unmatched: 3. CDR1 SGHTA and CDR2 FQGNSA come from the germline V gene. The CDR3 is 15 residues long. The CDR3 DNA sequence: TGTGCCAGCAGCCAAACTAGCGGGAGCACAGATACGCAGTATTTT. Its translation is CASSQTSGSTDTQYF.

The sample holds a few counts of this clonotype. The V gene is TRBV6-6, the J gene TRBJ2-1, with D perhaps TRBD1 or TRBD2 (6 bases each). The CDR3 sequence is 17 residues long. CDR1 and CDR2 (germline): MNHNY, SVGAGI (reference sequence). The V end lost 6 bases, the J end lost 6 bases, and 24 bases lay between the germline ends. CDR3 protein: CASSRRGSGGPTNEQFF. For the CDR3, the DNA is TGTGCCAGCAGCCGGAGGGGGTCCGGCGGACCTACCAATGAGCAGTTCTTC.

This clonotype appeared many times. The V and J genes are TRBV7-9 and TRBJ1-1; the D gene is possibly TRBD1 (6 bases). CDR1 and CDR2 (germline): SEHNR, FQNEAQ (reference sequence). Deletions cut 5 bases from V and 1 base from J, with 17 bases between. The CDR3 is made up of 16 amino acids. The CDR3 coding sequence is TGTGCCAGCAGCCTATCTTGGGGGCTAGGGAACACTGAAGCTTTCTTT. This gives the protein CASSLSWGLGNTEAFF.

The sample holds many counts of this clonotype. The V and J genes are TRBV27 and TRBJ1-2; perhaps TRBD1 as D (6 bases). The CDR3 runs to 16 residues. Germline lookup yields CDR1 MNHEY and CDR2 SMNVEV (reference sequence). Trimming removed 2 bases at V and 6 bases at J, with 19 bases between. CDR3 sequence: CASSLLGARRGNGYTF. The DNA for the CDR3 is TGTGCCAGCAGTTTACTGGGGGCTCGGAGGGGGAATGGCTACACCTTC.